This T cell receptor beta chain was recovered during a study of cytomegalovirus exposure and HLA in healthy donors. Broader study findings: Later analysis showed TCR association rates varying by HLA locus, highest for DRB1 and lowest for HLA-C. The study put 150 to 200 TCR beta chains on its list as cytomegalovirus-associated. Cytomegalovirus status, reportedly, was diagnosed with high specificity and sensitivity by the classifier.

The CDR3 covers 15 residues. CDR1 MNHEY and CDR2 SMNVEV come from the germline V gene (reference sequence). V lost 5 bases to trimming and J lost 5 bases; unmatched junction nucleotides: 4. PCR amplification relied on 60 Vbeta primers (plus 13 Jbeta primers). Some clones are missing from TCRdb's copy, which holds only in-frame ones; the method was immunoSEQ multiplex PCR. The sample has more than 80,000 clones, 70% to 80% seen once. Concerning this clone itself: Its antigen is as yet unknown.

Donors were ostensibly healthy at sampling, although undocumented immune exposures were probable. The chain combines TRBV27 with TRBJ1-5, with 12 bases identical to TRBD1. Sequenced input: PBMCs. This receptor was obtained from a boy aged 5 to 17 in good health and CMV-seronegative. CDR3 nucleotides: TGTGCCAGCAGTATCGGGACAGGGGGCGATCAGCCCCAGCATTTT. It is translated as CASSIGTGGDQPQHF.